This T cell receptor beta chain was recovered during a study of regulatory T cells in long-lasting Graves disease. Study observations and caveats: Patients with persistent disease shared 2,500 or so public clonotypes, outpacing the roughly 870 shared by new patients.

Trimming took 5 bases from V and 7 from J; bases not matched to a gene: 11. The CDR3 sequence is 16 residues long. This clonotype was seen many times. Its target is unknown. Building of the TCR beta libraries involved iRepertoire HTBI primers and Arm-PCR of CDR3 regions. TCRdb itself ran the multiplex PCR reads through MiXCR, one entry per CDR3 protein. The sample consists of approximately 540,000 distinct CDR3 sequences, more than 10% of them appearing once. Time point here: newly diagnosed GD, antithyroid drugs for less than 3 months. Generation of the TCR library employed RNA extracted from PBMCs. One endocrinology department in Xi'an, China, was where patients came from. This same sample was also part of a study on T cells in Graves' hyperthyroidism and ophthalmopathy. That study reports: Absent ophthalmopathy progression within 18 months defined stable Graves' hyperthyroidism.

The sequence came from a woman aged 25 to 39 with Graves disease. The rearrangement uses TRBV12-3 or TRBV12-4 and TRBJ2-2, with 9 bases lining up with TRBD1. Material: peripheral blood mononuclear cells (PBMCs), obtained at new diagnosis, from a patient treated with antithyroid drugs. CDR3 in amino acids: CASSVSGTGSVGELFF. The CDR3 nucleotides read TGTGCCAGCAGTGTCTCCGGGACAGGGTCTGTCGGGGAGCTGTTTTTT.